Below, 9 T cell receptor beta chains from the same sample are listed, as sequenced in a study of Ad26.COV2.S vaccination and SARS-CoV-2 variants. Measured with immunoSEQ multiplex PCR; TCRdb has only the in-frame clones, and not every one. The sample yields fewer than 500,000 clones, 75% to 95% seen once. Specified treatment: some 19 received Ad26.COV2.S at low or high dose, single or two shots; about 5 received placebo; per-sample allocation not given. Specimens were obtained on day 63 following the first vaccine or placebo injection. The specimen comprised peripheral blood, sampled in a trial of Ad26.COV2.S vaccine versus placebo. These receptor sequences come from a person between 18 and 65 years old who received the Ad26.COV2.S COVID-19 vaccine or a placebo.

J is TRBJ1-4 and V is TRBV15; maybe TRBD1 (5 bases). This CDR3 has 16 residues. Trimming stripped 3 bases from V and 4 bases from J, with 15 bases between. Germline loops: CDR1 LNHNV, CDR2 YYDKDF (reference sequence). The CDR3 DNA reads as TGTGCCACCAGCAGGCTTGGGGGGTCATATAATGAAAAACTGTTTTTT. Translating it yields CATSRLGGSYNEKLFF.

V gene TRBV28 combines with J gene TRBJ2-7, with D unclear. This CDR3 has 11 amino acids. V gave up 5 bases and J gave up 2 bases, with 4 bases separating them. Looked up from germline, CDR1 is MDHEN and CDR2 is SYDVKM. CDR3 protein: CASSQPYEQYF. CDR3 sequence (DNA): TGTGCCAGCAGTCAACCCTACGAGCAGTACTTC.

J is TRBJ1-5 and V is TRBV9; D is ambiguous. V was clipped by 4 bases and J by 0 bases, with 11 bases between them. The CDR3 has 15 residues. Germline V CDR1 and CDR2: SGDLS, YYNGEE. In nucleotides, the CDR3 is TGTGCCAGCAGCCCAGACGGATATAGCAATCAGCCCCAGCATTTT. This sequence encodes CASSPDGYSNQPQHF.

The gene calls are TRBV11-2 and TRBJ2-7; D could derive from TRBD1 or TRBD2 (6 bases each). The V end lost 5 bases, the J end lost 0 bases, and 14 bases lay between the germline ends. The germline V gene has CDR1 SGHAT and CDR2 FQNNGV. This CDR3 has 15 residues. The CDR3 DNA follows: TGTGCCAGCAGCCCCCCCGGGGGCCACTCCTACGAGCAGTACTTC. It specifies CASSPPGGHSYEQYF. The complete variable domain, with remaining parts taken from reference TRBV11-2 and TRBJ2-7, reads EAGVAQSPRYKIIEKRQSVAFWCNPISGHATLYWYQQILGQGPKLLIQFQNNGVVDDSQLPKDRFSAERLKGVDSTLKIQPAKLEDSAVYLCASSPPGGHSYEQYFGPGTRLTVT.

The chain has TRBV14 and TRBJ2-5; the D gene is possibly TRBD1 (5 bases). V was cut by 3 bases and J by 1 base, with 12 bases left in between. The CDR3 extends over 15 amino acids. Germline-derived CDR1 and CDR2 are SGHDN and FVKESK. The DNA of the CDR3 is TGTGCCAGCAGCCAGCTAAAGACAGTCCAAGAGACCCAGTACTTC. Amino acid sequence: CASSQLKTVQETQYF.

This chain connects TRBV5-1 to TRBJ1-6; a possible D gene is TRBD1 (5 bases). The V and J ends lost 4 bases and 14 bases respectively, with 16 bases between them. CDR1 is SGHRS, CDR2 YFSETQ, per germline. The CDR3 is 13 residues long. The CDR3 DNA reads TGCGCCAGCAGCCCTTACAGAGACAGTTCCCTCCACTTT. Protein sequence: CASSPYRDSSLHF.

V and J are TRBV7-9 and TRBJ1-2; maybe TRBD1 (5 bases). This CDR3 is 14 amino acids long. Trimming took 5 bases from V and 6 from J, leaving 16 bases between them. Looked up from germline, CDR1 is SEHNR and CDR2 is FQNEAQ (reference sequence). The CDR3 bases are TGTGCCAGCAGCCGGCGGTTAGAGGGGAATGGCTACACCTTC. Its translation is CASSRRLEGNGYTF.

The genes are TRBV29-1 and TRBJ2-1, with no clear D. The V end lost 6 bases, the J end lost 0 bases, and 9 bases lay between the germline ends. Germline V gene sequence: CDR1 SQVTM, CDR2 ANQGSEA. CDR3 length: 13 residues. This CDR3 reads CSVTTPSYNEQFF. The CDR3 region has the DNA TGCAGCGTAACAACACCCTCCTACAATGAGCAGTTCTTC.

This clone turned up a few times. This chain connects TRBV14 to TRBJ2-7, with TRBD1 matching 9 bases. Germline CDR1 reads SGHDN; CDR2 reads FVKESK. The CDR3 runs to 15 residues. V lost 5 bases and J lost 3; bases outside the gene matches: 8. The CDR3 reads CASSVDRGAGYEQYF. The CDR3 nucleotides are TGTGCCAGCAGCGTTGACAGGGGGGCGGGCTACGAGCAGTACTTC.